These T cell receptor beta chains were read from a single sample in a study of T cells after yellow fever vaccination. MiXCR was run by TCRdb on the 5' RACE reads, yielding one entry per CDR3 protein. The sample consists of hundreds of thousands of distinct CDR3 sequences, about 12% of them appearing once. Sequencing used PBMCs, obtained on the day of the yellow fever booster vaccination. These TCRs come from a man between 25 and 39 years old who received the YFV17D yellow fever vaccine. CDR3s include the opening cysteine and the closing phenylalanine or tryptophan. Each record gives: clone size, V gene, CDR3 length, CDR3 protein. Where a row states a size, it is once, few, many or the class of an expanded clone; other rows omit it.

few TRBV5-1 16 CASSLFAGDNTGELFF
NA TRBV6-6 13 CASTQGSNQPQHF
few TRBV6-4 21 CASSRPLGRVGVGEDTGELFF
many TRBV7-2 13 CASSASRTDTQYF
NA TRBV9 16 CASSPSVSGRAHEQFF
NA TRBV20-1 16 CSARALTRLAGAEQYF
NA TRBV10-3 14 CAITPSSGANVLTF
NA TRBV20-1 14 CSATVRGRTDTQYF
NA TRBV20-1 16 CSARVVAGITRDTQYF
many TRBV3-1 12 CASSPNHNEQFF
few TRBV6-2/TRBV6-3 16 CASSYSGSGLHNEQYF
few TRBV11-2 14 CASRPGTTNYEQYF
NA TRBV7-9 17 CASSFIKAGANYNEQFF
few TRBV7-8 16 CASSPGSRFSQETQYF
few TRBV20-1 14 CSASVGGASYGYTF
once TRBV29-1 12 CSAWDREVEQYF
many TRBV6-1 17 CASSKSPNRQGGSEQFF
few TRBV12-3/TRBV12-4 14 CASSPEQARTEAFF
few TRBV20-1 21 CSARSRGDHRTQALGEYIQYF
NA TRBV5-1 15 CASSVSLAGYPEQYF
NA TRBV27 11 CASWASGELFF
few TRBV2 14 CASTRQGAEETQYF
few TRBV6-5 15 CASSYSGRGVRGYTF
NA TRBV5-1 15 CASSPNPAAMDTQYF
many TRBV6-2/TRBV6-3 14 CASSTGLVTSEQFF
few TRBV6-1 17 CASSFTGAIATNEKLFF
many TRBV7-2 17 CASSPRPRGRGSYEQYF
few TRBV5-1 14 CASSLGHSTDTQYF
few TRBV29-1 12 CSVSVADTEAFF
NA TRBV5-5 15 CASTHWAGAKYGYTF
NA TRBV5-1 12 CASSLILDTQYF
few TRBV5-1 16 CASSSTATKTPNEQFF
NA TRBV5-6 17 CASSWGQPTRTVNEQFF
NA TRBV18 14 CASSPLPPNTEAFF
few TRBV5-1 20 CASSLVLMGGSQAPQETQYF
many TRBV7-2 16 CASSNPGALNTGELFF
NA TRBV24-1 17 CATSGELGASGANVLTF